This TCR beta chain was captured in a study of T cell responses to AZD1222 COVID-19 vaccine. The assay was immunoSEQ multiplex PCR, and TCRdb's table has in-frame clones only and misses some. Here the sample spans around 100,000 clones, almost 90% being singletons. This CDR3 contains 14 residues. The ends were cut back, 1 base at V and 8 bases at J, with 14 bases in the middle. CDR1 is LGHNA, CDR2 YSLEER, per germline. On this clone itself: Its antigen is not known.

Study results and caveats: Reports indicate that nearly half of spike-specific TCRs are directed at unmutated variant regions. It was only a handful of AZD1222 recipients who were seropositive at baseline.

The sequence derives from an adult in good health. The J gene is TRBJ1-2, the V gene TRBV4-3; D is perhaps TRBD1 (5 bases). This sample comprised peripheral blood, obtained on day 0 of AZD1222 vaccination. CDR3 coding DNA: TGCGCCAGCAGCCAAGGTATGGGACCGGAAGGCTACACCTTC. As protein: CASSQGMGPEGYTF.